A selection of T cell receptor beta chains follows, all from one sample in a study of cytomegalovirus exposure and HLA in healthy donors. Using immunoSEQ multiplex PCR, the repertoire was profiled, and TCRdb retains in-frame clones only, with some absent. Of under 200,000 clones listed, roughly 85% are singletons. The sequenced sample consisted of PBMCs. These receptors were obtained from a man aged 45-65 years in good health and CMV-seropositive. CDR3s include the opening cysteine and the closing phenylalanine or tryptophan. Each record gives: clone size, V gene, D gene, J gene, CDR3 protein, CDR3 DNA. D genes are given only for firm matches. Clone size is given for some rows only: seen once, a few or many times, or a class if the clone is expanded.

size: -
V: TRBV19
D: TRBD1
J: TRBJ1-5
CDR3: CASRAQGVGNQPQHF
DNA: TGTGCCAGTAGGGCTCAGGGGGTAGGGAATCAGCCCCAGCATTTT

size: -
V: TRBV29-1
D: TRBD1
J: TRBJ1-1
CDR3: CSARQGGAFF
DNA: TGCAGCGCTCGACAGGGTGGGGCTTTCTTT

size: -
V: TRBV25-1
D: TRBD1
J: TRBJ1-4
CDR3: CASIGQGDEKLFF
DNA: TGTGCCAGCATTGGACAGGGAGATGAAAAACTGTTTTTT

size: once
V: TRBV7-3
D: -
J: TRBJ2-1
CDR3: CASSLSATISYNEQFF
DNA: TGTGCCAGCAGCTTAAGTGCGACAATCTCCTACAATGAGCAGTTCTTC

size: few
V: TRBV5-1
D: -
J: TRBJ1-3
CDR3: CASSPDSYSGNTIYF
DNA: TGCGCCAGCAGCCCAGACAGTTACTCTGGAAACACCATATATTTT

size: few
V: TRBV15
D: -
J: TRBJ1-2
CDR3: CATSRDGAGGYTF
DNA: TGTGCCACCAGCAGAGATGGCGCAGGTGGCTACACCTTC

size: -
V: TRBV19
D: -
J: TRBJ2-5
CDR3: CASSSPTGTRETQYF
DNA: TGTGCCAGTAGTTCTCCGACGGGGACTCGGGAGACCCAGTACTTC

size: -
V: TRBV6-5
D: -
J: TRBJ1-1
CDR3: CASSYDRRTEAFF
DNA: TGTGCCAGCAGTTACGACAGAAGGACTGAAGCTTTCTTT

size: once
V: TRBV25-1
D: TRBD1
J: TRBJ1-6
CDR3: CASRMTGGYSPLHF
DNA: TGTGCCAGCAGGATGACAGGGGGATACTCACCCCTCCACTTT

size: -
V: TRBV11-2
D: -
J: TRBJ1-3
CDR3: CASSLLSSSGNTIYF
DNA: TGTGCCAGCAGCTTGTTATCGAGCTCTGGAAACACCATATATTTT

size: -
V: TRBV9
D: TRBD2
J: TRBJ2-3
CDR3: CASSVVPLAGVSTDTQYF
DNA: TGTGCCAGCAGCGTAGTCCCACTAGCGGGGGTGAGCACAGATACGCAGTATTTT